This T cell receptor (beta chain) was found in a study of blood T cell repertoires in COVID-19 (dated by TCRdb to 2019 to 2021). General notes on the study: The collaborator samples originated in the United States, Italy and Spain and spanned the acute and convalescent phases of COVID-19. The material from the prospective study consisted of cDNA or gDNA derived from T cells, B-cell-depleted T cells, or PBMCs. The dataset comprised deeply sampled blood TCRbeta repertoires from subjects exposed to, actively infected with, or recovered from COVID-19. The repertoires were made available in a free public database intended to serve as a resource for research on the immune response to SARS-CoV-2. Samples came from the ongoing ImmuneRACE study (first 160 participants) plus 1,254 subjects from 6 global collaborators. Sample metadata almost always included a de-identified subject ID, COVID-19 status, age in years and sex. Where HLA class I and class II types were available, the types were taken from metadata supplied by the sample provider, not from assay-based typing. Paper-wide results and their limitations: The amount of clinical and demographic metadata varied by source and participant and was provided uncurated.

Collaborating institutions collected whole blood in K2EDTA tubes following their own protocols. For TCRbeta analysis, collaborator samples were shipped as frozen whole blood, as isolated PBMCs, or as DNA extracted from either sample type. The immunoSEQ Assay, a bias-controlled multiplex PCR, was used to amplify TCRbeta CDR3 regions from genomic DNA. The original pipeline was this. The number of nucleated cells in each sample was estimated by amplification of reference gene primers within the assay. To quantify the absolute abundance of each unique TCRbeta CDR3 rearrangement, sequence reads were collapsed and filtered. For each sample, productive Simpson clonality was calculated as the square root of Simpson's diversity index over productive rearrangements. The clones in this table, taken by TCRdb from immuneACCESS, are in-frame only. Not every clone is retained; where verified, under half of the shortfall comes from an unresolved V gene, and the cause of the rest is unknown. The V and J calls and clone size are taken from that table; D and trimming were inferred from the DNA. Counted in this sample were under 60,000 clones; almost 85% of them appeared once. Together, the top ten hold around 3.5% of the sample.

This clone was counted between two and nine times. Its antigen specificity is not known. Base qualities are not recorded, but no much larger clone differs from it by a single base. Inclusive of the bounding cysteine and phenylalanine, the CDR3 is 15 residues long. Of the read, only the CDR3 DNA is kept; its 45 bases are in frame from base 1. CDR1 is given as SQVTM and CDR2 as ANQGSEA, both from the germline V gene. V lost 6 bases and J lost 7 bases, and the count of bases not matched to a germline gene is 16. Here the chain combines TRBV29-1 and TRBJ1-2; TRBD1 aligns with 8 central bases. The sample taken for sequencing was peripheral blood. The sequence was obtained from a man in his 60s with acute or convalescent COVID-19. CDR3 sequence: CSVPRGDRGWGGYTF. The DNA sequence reads TGCAGCGTCCCCCGAGGTGACAGGGGCTGGGGTGGCTACACCTTC.